The 17 T cell receptor beta chains below all came from one sample that was sequenced in a study of PD-1 blockade in classical Hodgkin lymphoma. All patients experienced relapse after autologous stem cell transplantation, and brentuximab vedotin exposure was variable. Using immunoSEQ multiplex PCR, the repertoire was profiled, and TCRdb retains in-frame clones only, with some absent. The sample records around 13,000 clones, 84% being singletons. Sample: peripheral blood mononuclear cells (PBMCs), taken at baseline. Receptor source: a human donor with classical Hodgkin lymphoma.

The chain recombines TRBV13 with TRBJ2-5; the match to TRBD2 covers 15 bases. V was clipped by 4 bases and J by 4 bases; unmatched bases: 10. This CDR3 spans 18 amino acids. From germline, CDR1 is PRHDT and CDR2 FYEKMQ (reference sequence). The CDR3 loop reads CASSSRGLAGGGGETQYF. The CDR3 DNA reads TGTGCCAGCAGCTCCAGGGGACTAGCGGGAGGCGGCGGAGAGACCCAGTACTTC.

The rearrangement uses TRBV7-2 and TRBJ1-4, with D perhaps matching TRBD1 (5 bases). Germline-derived CDR1 and CDR2 are SGHTA and FQGNSA. V dropped 5 bases and J dropped 3 bases, with 13 bases sitting between them. This CDR3 comprises 15 residues. DNA for the CDR3: TGTGCCAGCAGCGTAGTGGGGGACTCTAATGAAAAACTGTTTTTT. Translation gives CASSVVGDSNEKLFF.

In its sample, this clone was seen once. This rearrangement joins TRBV27 to TRBJ1-6; perhaps TRBD1 as D (6 bases). Germline V gene data show CDR1 as MNHEY and CDR2 as SMNVEV (reference sequence). The CDR3 extends over 15 amino acids. V gave up 7 bases and J gave up 5 bases, with 15 bases separating them. DNA of the CDR3: TGTGCCAGCACCGGACGGGGGGGCAATAATTCACCCCTCCACTTT. Translated: CASTGRGGNNSPLHF.

This sequence joins TRBV4-3 and TRBJ2-3; 7 nucleotides align to TRBD1. Trimming took 2 bases from V and 3 from J; bases not matched to a gene: 5. This CDR3 region has 15 residues. The germline V gene encodes CDR1 LGHNA and CDR2 YSLEER. DNA for the CDR3: TGCGCCAGCAGCCAATACAGGGGATGGACAGATACGCAGTATTTT. Amino acids: CASSQYRGWTDTQYF.

This chain links TRBV6-1 with TRBJ1-5; no definite D call. Trimming removed 6 bases from V and 3 bases from J, with 15 bases in between. In germline, CDR1 is MNHNS, CDR2 SASEGT. The CDR3 totals 15 residues. CDR3 region: CASSQSRATNQPQHF. Written as DNA, the CDR3 is TGTGCCAGCAGCCAAAGCCGGGCCACCAATCAGCCCCAGCATTTT.

This clone was counted once. This rearrangement joins TRBV18 to TRBJ1-1, with 10 bases fitting TRBD1. V was pared by 6 bases and J by 2 bases, with 9 bases of the junction left unmatched. The V gene's germline CDR1 is KGHSH and CDR2 LQKENI. CDR3 length equals 16 residues. The CDR3 DNA follows: TGTGCCAGCTCGGAAGTTTGGGACAGGGGCAACACTGAAGCTTTCTTT. Translation: CASSEVWDRGNTEAFF.

The J gene is TRBJ1-5, the V gene TRBV6-5; a weak D match, TRBD1 (5 bases). CDR1 is MNHEY, CDR2 SVGAGI, per germline. This CDR3 has 14 residues. Trimming pared 5 bases from V and 6 bases from J, leaving 14 bases between. The CDR3 bases are TGTGCCAGCAGTACATACAGGTTCGGTCAGCCCCAGCATTTT. Amino acid sequence: CASSTYRFGQPQHF.

The chain links TRBV7-2 to TRBJ2-7, with TRBD1 matching 7 bases. V dropped 1 base and J dropped 1; count of bases not matched to a gene: 1. The CDR3 contains 14 residues. CDR1 and CDR2 from the germline V gene are SGHTA and FQGNSA. The CDR3 reads CASSLDRGSYEQYF. CDR3 bases: TGTGCCAGCAGCTTAGACAGGGGATCCTACGAGCAGTACTTC.

This clone was observed once. V is TRBV5-4 and J is TRBJ2-5; tentatively, D is TRBD1 (6 bases). Between the trimmed V and J ends, which lost 0 bases and 4 bases, there was a span of 10 bases. The CDR3 loop spans 14 amino acids. CDR1 and CDR2 (germline): SGHNT, YYREEE (reference sequence). CDR3 loop: CASSLDRAGETQYF. The DNA of the CDR3 is TGTGCCAGCAGCTTGGACAGGGCGGGAGAGACCCAGTACTTC.

The chain's CDR3 is CASSQDSPEAFF. In DNA form, the CDR3 reads TGTGCCAGCAGCCAAGATTCCCCTGAAGCTTTCTTT. The chain couples TRBV4-2 to TRBJ1-1; D unclear. CDR1 and CDR2 from the germline V gene are LGHNA and YNFKEQ. The length of the CDR3 is 12 residues. V was cut by 0 bases and J by 6 bases, with 5 bases left in between.

This chain links TRBV28 with TRBJ1-2; D remains unclear. Germline V gene data show CDR1 as MDHEN and CDR2 as SYDVKM. This CDR3 contains 11 residues. Trimming took 2 bases from V and 8 from J, leaving 6 bases between them. CDR3 DNA sequence: TGTGCCAGCAGTTTAGAACGGGGCTACACCTTC. Protein sequence: CASSLERGYTF.

This clone has a single count. The V gene is TRBV11-3, the J gene TRBJ2-2, with D perhaps TRBD1 (5 bases). The CDR3 totals 16 residues. V lost 3 bases to trimming and J lost 1 base, with 12 bases between them. Germline CDR1 is SGHNT and CDR2 is YENEEA. The CDR3 protein is CASSFSGMGNTGELFF. As DNA, the CDR3 is TGTGCCAGCAGCTTTTCAGGGATGGGGAACACCGGGGAGCTGTTTTTT.

V is TRBV15 and J is TRBJ2-6; TRBD1 aligns across 9 bases. Germline V gives CDR1 LNHNV, CDR2 YYDKDF (reference sequence). Germline trimming cut 3 bases from V and 2 bases from J; bases unmatched to any gene: 5. The CDR3 extends over 17 amino acids. CDR3 nucleotide sequence: TGTGCCACCAGCAGCGAAAGGACAGGGGCTGGGGCCAACGTCCTGACTTTC. Translated: CATSSERTGAGANVLTF.

The chain carries TRBV19 and TRBJ1-1; D is unresolved. The CDR3 is made up of 11 amino acids. V was pared by 1 base and J by 9 bases, with 6 bases between. CDR1 and CDR2 from the germline V gene are LNHDA and SQIVND (reference sequence). CDR3 bases: TGTGCCAGTAGTATAGCGGCTAAAGCTTTCTTT. Protein product: CASSIAAKAFF.

The V and J genes are TRBV6-6 and TRBJ1-1; D remains ambiguous. CDR1 and CDR2 (germline): MNHNY, SVGAGI (reference sequence). Trimming removed 6 bases at V and 4 bases at J, with 18 bases between. CDR3 length equals 15 residues. CDR3 in amino acids: CASSPLGPTGTEAFF. CDR3 DNA: TGTGCCAGCAGCCCCTTGGGCCCCACGGGCACTGAAGCTTTCTTT.

The V call is TRBV7-2, the J call TRBJ1-2, with D possibly being TRBD1 (6 bases). Germline V gene sequence: CDR1 SGHTA, CDR2 FQGNSA. The V end was cut by 4 bases, the J end by 7 bases, with 22 bases between. The CDR3 has 16 amino acids. CDR3 in amino acids: CASSSREFWGRSGYTF. The DNA for the CDR3 is TGTGCCAGCAGCTCCCGAGAGTTTTGGGGGCGGTCTGGCTACACCTTC.

The V gene is TRBV7-2, the J gene TRBJ2-2, with D unclear. The germline V gene encodes CDR1 SGHTA and CDR2 FQGNSA. Trimming pared 5 bases from V and 3 bases from J, leaving 7 bases between. This CDR3 is 13 amino acids long. CDR3 in DNA: TGTGCCAGCAGCCCCGGTGACACCGGGGAGCTGTTTTTT. It is translated as CASSPGDTGELFF.